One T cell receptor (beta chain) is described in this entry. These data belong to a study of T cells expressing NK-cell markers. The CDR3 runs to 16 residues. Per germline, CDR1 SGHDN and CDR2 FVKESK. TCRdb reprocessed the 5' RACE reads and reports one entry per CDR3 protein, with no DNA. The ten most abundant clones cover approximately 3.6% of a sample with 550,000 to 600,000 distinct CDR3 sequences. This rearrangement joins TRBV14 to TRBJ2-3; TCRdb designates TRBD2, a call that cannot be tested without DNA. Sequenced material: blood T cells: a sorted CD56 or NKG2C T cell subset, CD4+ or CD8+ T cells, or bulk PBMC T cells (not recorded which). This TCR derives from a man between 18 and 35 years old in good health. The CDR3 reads CASSPIAGGITDTQYF.